The 31 T cell receptor beta chains presented below share a single source sample, sequenced in a study of regulatory T cells in long-lasting Graves disease. CDR3 regions were amplified by Arm-PCR using iRepertoire HTBI primers to build TCR beta libraries. One entry per CDR3 protein results from TCRdb running MiXCR on the multiplex PCR reads. Of hundreds of thousands of distinct CDR3 sequences listed, roughly 16% are singletons. Time point: newly diagnosed GD, antithyroid drugs for less than 3 months. Construction of the TCR library relied on RNA isolated from PBMCs. The data were also submitted as part of a second study, on T cells in Graves' hyperthyroidism and ophthalmopathy.

The source was peripheral blood mononuclear cells (PBMCs), collected at new diagnosis, from a patient treated with antithyroid drugs. The receptor source for this set is a woman younger than 45 with Graves disease.

A remark on this clonotype: This clone may be a read error of a much larger clone one base away. V gene TRBV12-3 or TRBV12-4 combines with J gene TRBJ2-3; unclear D gene. Trimming removed 3 bases from V and 8 bases from J, with 12 bases in between. The CDR3 extends over 13 amino acids. The CDR3 coding sequence is TGTGCCAGCAGTTTTCGAGAGCGAGGTACGCAGTATTTT. This translates into CASSFRERGTQYF.

This clonotype appeared a few times. This chain uses TRBV28 with TRBJ1-6, with 10 bases aligning to TRBD1. The V and J ends lost 6 bases and 7 bases, in that order; junction bases with no gene match: 9. The CDR3 runs 16 residues. CDR1 and CDR2 (germline): MDHEN, SYDVKM. The CDR3 DNA sequence: TGTGCCAGCAGCCCACCCCCGGGACAGGGGAATTCACCCCTCCACTTT. Amino acids: CASSPPPGQGNSPLHF.

V is TRBV19 and J is TRBJ2-1; D gene unclear. This CDR3 is built from 15 residues. Germline CDR1 and CDR2: LNHDA and SQIVND (reference sequence). Trimming took 6 bases from V and 1 from J, leaving 13 bases between them. The CDR3 region has the DNA TGTGCCAGTAGCACCGTTTTTACGTCCTACAATGAGCAGTTCTTC. Translating gives CASSTVFTSYNEQFF.

This clonotype was counted between two and nine times. DNA of the CDR3: TGCGCCAGCAGGCGGTTCGGGGGGGACACTGAAGCTTTCTTT. Translation gives CASRRFGGDTEAFF. The rearrangement joins TRBV5-1 to TRBJ1-1; tentatively, D is TRBD1 (5 bases). V was trimmed by 5 bases and J by 3 bases, leaving 14 bases between them. The CDR3 contains 14 residues. Germline V gives CDR1 SGHRS, CDR2 YFSETQ. Complete variable domain (other parts from reference TRBV5-1 and TRBJ1-1): KAGVTQTPRYLIKTRGQQVTLSCSPISGHRSVSWYQQTPGQGLQFLFEYFSETQRNKGNFPGRFSGRQFSNSRSEMNVSTLELGDSALYLCASRRFGGDTEAFFGQGTRLTVV.

Worth noting for this clonotype: A much larger clone lies one base from this, so it may be a read error. V usage is TRBV7-2 and J usage is TRBJ1-1, with D hard to call. V dropped 6 bases and J dropped 6 bases, with 17 bases sitting between them. Germline CDR1 SGHTA, CDR2 FQGNSA. CDR3 length equals 14 residues. This CDR3 reads CASSTTRSRAEAFF. The CDR3 DNA reads TGTGCCAGCAGTACCACAAGATCCCGCGCTGAAGCTTTCTTT.

In its sample, this clonotype was seen many times. J is TRBJ1-5 and V is TRBV5-8; unclear D gene. The V and J ends lost 4 bases and 0 bases respectively, with 14 bases between them. The germline CDR1 and CDR2 sequences are SGHTS and YDEGEE. The CDR3 spans 16 residues. CDR3 loop: CASSQGTVYSNQPQHF. The CDR3 region has the DNA TGTGCCAGCAGCCAAGGAACTGTTTATAGCAATCAGCCCCAGCATTTT. Variable domain in full (rest from reference TRBV5-8 and TRBJ1-5): EAGVTQSPTHLIKTRGQQATLRCSPISGHTSVYWYQQALGLGLQFLLWYDEGEERNRGNFPPRFSGRQFPNYSSELNVNALELEDSALYLCASSQGTVYSNQPQHFGDGTRLSIL.

This clonotype was seen repeatedly, ten times or more. CDR3 bases: TGTGCCAGCAGTGAACTCCGGACAGGGATGGTTCCCTCTGTATTACAAGAGACCCAGTACTTC. It encodes CASSELRTGMVPSVLQETQYF. This chain joins TRBV6-2 or TRBV6-3 and TRBJ2-5; TRBD1 agrees at 8 bases. V shed 5 bases, J shed 2 bases, and the junction held 25 bases outside the gene matches. Germline V gene sequence: CDR1 MNHEY, CDR2 SVGEGT. The CDR3 spans 21 residues.

In its sample, this clonotype was seen a few times. The rearrangement joins TRBV9 to TRBJ2-3; D gene ambiguous. The germline gives CDR1 SGDLS, CDR2 YYNGEE. V was cut by 0 bases and J by 2 bases, with 13 bases left in between. This CDR3 spans 16 amino acids. CDR3 nucleotides: TGTGCCAGCAGCGTAGCGGGCAGCGTATTCACAGATACGCAGTATTTT. It encodes CASSVAGSVFTDTQYF.

Concerning this clonotype itself: This could be a read error, since a much larger clone is one nucleotide away. This chain uses TRBV10-3 with TRBJ2-1, with TRBD2 as a possible D gene (5 bases). Germline V gives CDR1 ENHRY, CDR2 SYGVKD. The CDR3 has 14 residues. Trimming left V 10 bases short and J 10 bases short, with 23 bases between. The CDR3 region has the DNA TGTGCCACCGCGTGGACTGCAAGCTCCTACGAGCAGTTCTTC. Translated, it gives CATAWTASSYEQFF.

This clonotype has just a few counts. The V call is TRBV7-9, the J call TRBJ1-1, with D possibly matching TRBD1 (5 bases). V shed 5 bases and J shed 2 bases, with 12 bases lying between them. The germline gives CDR1 SEHNR, CDR2 FQNEAQ (reference sequence). This CDR3 contains 14 residues. Here the CDR3 reads CASSRIQGNTEAFF. CDR3 bases: TGTGCCAGCAGCCGAATTCAGGGTAACACTGAAGCTTTCTTT.

The chain recombines TRBV25-1 with TRBJ1-4, with a possible D match to TRBD1 (5 bases). V was clipped by 11 bases and J by 1 base, with 35 bases between them. CDR3 length: 21 amino acids. Germline values: CDR1 MGHDK, CDR2 SYGVNS. The CDR3 coding sequence is TGTGCCCGATCGAATAGAGATTGGGTTGGGGGATGCAAAAGAACTAATGAAAAACTGTTTTTT. Translated: CARSNRDWVGGCKRTNEKLFF.

This clonotype has a handful of counts. The chain carries TRBV5-6 and TRBJ2-3; 8 bases map to TRBD2. The CDR3 extends over 17 amino acids. The germline gives CDR1 SGHDT, CDR2 YYEEEE. The ends lost 0 bases at V and 2 bases at J; junction bases unmatched: 8. CDR3 coding DNA: TGTGCCAGCAGCTTGGTTTCGGCGGGAGGATACACAGATACGCAGTATTTT. Its translation is CASSLVSAGGYTDTQYF.

The chain has TRBV7-2 and TRBJ2-5; D possibly matches TRBD1 or TRBD2 (5 bases each). CDR1 and CDR2 from the germline V gene are SGHTA and FQGNSA. V dropped 4 bases and J dropped 2 bases, with 20 bases sitting between them. The CDR3 contains 17 residues. The CDR3 protein is CASSSAVVRGVQETQYF. The CDR3 nucleotides read TGTGCCAGCAGCTCCGCCGTAGTGCGAGGGGTACAAGAGACCCAGTACTTC. Full variable domain (rest looked up from reference TRBV7-2 and TRBJ2-5): GAGVSQSPSNKVTEKGKDVELRCDPISGHTALYWYRQSLGQGLEFLIYFQGNSAPDKSGLPSDRFSAERTGGSVSTLTIQRTQQEDSAVYLCASSSAVVRGVQETQYFGPGTRLLVL.

V is TRBV7-2 and J is TRBJ2-3; D gene ambiguous. V was clipped by 0 bases and J by 4 bases, with 8 bases between them. In germline, CDR1 is SGHTA, CDR2 FQGNSA. The CDR3 length is 14 residues. The CDR3 protein is CASSLAGPSDTQYF. The DNA of the CDR3 is TGTGCCAGCAGCTTAGCTGGCCCCTCAGATACGCAGTATTTT.

The rearrangement uses TRBV7-9 and TRBJ1-1; D is uncertain. Deletions cut 2 bases from V and 0 bases from J, with 7 bases between. There are 14 residues in the CDR3. Germline V gives CDR1 SEHNR, CDR2 FQNEAQ (reference sequence). The CDR3, as DNA: TGTGCCAGCAGCTTATCTCGGATGAACACTGAAGCTTTCTTT. It encodes CASSLSRMNTEAFF.

The genes are TRBV3-1 and TRBJ1-2, with D uncertain. This CDR3 spans 12 amino acids. Deletions cut 6 bases from V and 4 bases from J, with 9 bases between. Per germline, CDR1 LGHDT and CDR2 YNNKEL (reference sequence). CDR3 residues: CASRRHSYGYTF. CDR3 sequence (DNA): TGTGCCAGCAGGCGGCACAGCTATGGCTACACCTTC.

The rearrangement links TRBV5-5 to TRBJ2-1, with TRBD2 matching 10 bases. The end of the DNA is better explained by TRBJ2-5, so the J call may be wrong. The germline V gene has CDR1 SGHKS and CDR2 YYEKEE (reference sequence). This CDR3 contains 15 residues. The CDR3 DNA reads TGTGCCAGCAGCCGAGCGGGAGGGGTCCAAGAGACCCAGTACTTC. As protein: CASSRAGGVQETQYF.

This clonotype was recorded many times. J is TRBJ1-1 and V is TRBV7-9; D is ambiguous. The germline V gene has CDR1 SEHNR and CDR2 FQNEAQ (reference sequence). The V and J ends lost 8 bases and 5 bases respectively, with 15 bases between them. The CDR3 spans 13 residues. CDR3 region: CASSSAGRTEAFF. In DNA form, the CDR3 reads TGTGCCAGCTCGTCGGCCGGACGGACTGAAGCTTTCTTT.

This clonotype came up a few times. The chain has TRBV3-1 and TRBJ2-3; possibly TRBD2 for D (6 bases). Between the trimmed V and J ends, which lost 4 bases and 4 bases, there was a span of 15 bases. This CDR3 contains 15 residues. CDR1 and CDR2 (germline): LGHDT, YNNKEL (reference sequence). CDR3 sequence: CASSRLAVDPDTQYF. DNA for the CDR3: TGTGCCAGCAGCCGATTAGCGGTAGACCCAGATACGCAGTATTTT.

This clonotype was detected a few times. The junction departs from the called germline gene at one end, perhaps through a read error. The genes are TRBV5-1 and TRBJ2-7; tentatively, D is TRBD1 or TRBD2 (6 bases each). There are 15 residues in the CDR3. CDR1 is SGHRS and CDR2 is YFSETQ in the germline V gene. The DNA for the CDR3 is TGTGCCAGCAGCCAAGATCCCCGGGGGCTCTACGAGCAGTACTTC. Translation: CASSQDPRGLYEQYF.

This clonotype was counted many times. The V and J genes are TRBV11-2 and TRBJ2-2; D not resolved. CDR3 length equals 15 residues. The germline gives CDR1 SGHAT, CDR2 FQNNGV. Between the trimmed V and J ends, which lost 6 bases and 7 bases, there was a span of 18 bases. This chain's CDR3 is CASSQNRAADGELFF. CDR3 bases: TGTGCCAGCAGTCAAAACCGAGCCGCGGACGGGGAGCTGTTTTTT. The full variable domain, with the rest looked up from reference TRBV11-2 and TRBJ2-2, is EAGVAQSPRYKIIEKRQSVAFWCNPISGHATLYWYQQILGQGPKLLIQFQNNGVVDDSQLPKDRFSAERLKGVDSTLKIQPAKLEDSAVYLCASSQNRAADGELFFGEGSRLTVL.

The chain joins TRBV5-1 to TRBJ2-2, with unresolved D. V was trimmed by 7 bases and J by 4 bases, leaving 8 bases between them. The CDR3 runs 12 residues. From germline, CDR1 is SGHRS and CDR2 YFSETQ. CDR3 amino acids: CASQPGTGELFF. CDR3 nucleotide sequence: TGCGCCAGCCAACCCGGCACCGGGGAGCTGTTTTTT.

This clonotype was seen only a few times. This rearrangement joins TRBV19 to TRBJ2-5, with 8 bases that match TRBD1. The trim removed 7 bases at V and 5 bases at J, leaving 9 bases unmatched. CDR1 is LNHDA and CDR2 is SQIVND in the germline V gene (reference sequence). The CDR3 is 14 amino acids. The CDR3 sequence is CASTPGTGGETQYF. DNA for the CDR3: TGTGCCAGTACCCCAGGGACAGGAGGGGAGACCCAGTACTTC. Filled out from reference TRBV19 and TRBJ2-5, the complete variable domain reads DGGITQSPKYLFRKEGQNVTLSCEQNLNHDAMYWYRQDPGQGLRLIYYSQIVNDFQKGDIAEGYSVSREKKESFPLTVTSAQKNPTAFYLCASTPGTGGETQYFGPGTRLLVL.

There are a few counts of this clonotype. The gene calls are TRBV5-6 and TRBJ1-3; D is ambiguous. CDR3 size: 14 residues. V dropped 4 bases and J dropped 4 bases, with 12 bases sitting between them. In germline, CDR1 is SGHDT, CDR2 YYEEEE. The DNA for the CDR3 is TGTGCCAGCAGCCCTCGGGATGTAGGAAACACCATATATTTT. Protein sequence: CASSPRDVGNTIYF. The full variable domain, in which reference TRBV5-6 and TRBJ1-3 provide the parts outside the CDR3, is DAGVTQSPTHLIKTRGQQVTLRCSPKSGHDTVSWYQQALGQGPQFIFQYYEEEERQRGNFPDRFSGHQFPNYSSELNVNALLLGDSALYLCASSPRDVGNTIYFGEGSWLTVV.

The sample holds many counts of this clonotype. V and J are TRBV24-1 and TRBJ2-1; the match to TRBD2 covers 11 bases. The CDR3 is made up of 16 amino acids. The germline CDR1 and CDR2 sequences are KGHDR and SFDVKD. J gave up 4 bases and V 4 bases, and 5 bases lay outside the gene matches. The CDR3 loop reads CATSEQTSGNYNEQFF. The CDR3 DNA reads TGTGCCACCAGTGAGCAGACTAGCGGGAATTACAATGAGCAGTTCTTC.

The chain couples TRBV24-1 to TRBJ2-3; 10 bases are shared with TRBD2. The J segment lost 4 bases and the V segment lost 6 bases, leaving 3 bases of the junction unmatched. The CDR3 sequence is 14 residues long. Germline V CDR1 and CDR2: KGHDR, SFDVKD. The CDR3 coding sequence is TGTGCCACCAGTCCTAGCGGGAGCCCAGATACGCAGTATTTT. This sequence encodes CATSPSGSPDTQYF.

This chain uses TRBV19 with TRBJ1-2; no firm D call. V shed 2 bases and J shed 14 bases, with 12 bases lying between them. CDR1 and CDR2 (germline): LNHDA, SQIVND (reference sequence). CDR3 length: 11 residues. The CDR3 DNA sequence: TGTGCCAGTAGTATACGGGCAGAAGTAACCTTC. Translating it yields CASSIRAEVTF.

At least ten counts were recorded for this clonotype. The rearrangement joins TRBV6-5 to TRBJ1-1, with D hard to call. Germline V CDR1 and CDR2: MNHEY, SVGAGI. This CDR3 region has 19 residues. Trimming cost V 0 bases and J 0 bases, with 20 bases left between them. The CDR3 sequence is CASSYSRLQLDTLNTEAFF. The CDR3 region has the DNA TGTGCCAGCAGTTACTCGCGTTTACAGTTAGACACCTTGAACACTGAAGCTTTCTTT.

This clonotype showed up many times. V gene TRBV5-1 combines with J gene TRBJ2-3; no definite D call. CDR3 length: 14 residues. CDR1 is SGHRS, CDR2 YFSETQ, per germline. Trimming removed 0 bases at V and 1 base at J, with 6 bases between. CDR3 bases: TGCGCCAGCAGCTTGGCAGAGGGCACAGATACGCAGTATTTT. Translating gives CASSLAEGTDTQYF.

Comment on this clonotype: Relative to the germline gene, one junction end is altered; a read error may explain this. The chain uses TRBV19 and TRBJ1-5; no clear D gene. Germline CDR1 reads LNHDA; CDR2 reads SQIVND (reference sequence). This CDR3 comprises 15 residues. In nucleotides, the CDR3 is TGTGCCAGTAGTTCACGACCCGATAGCAGTCAGCCCCAGCATTTT. Translated: CASSSRPDSSQPQHF. Supplemented by reference TRBV19 and TRBJ1-5, the full variable domain reads DGGITQSPKYLFRKEGQNVTLSCEQNLNHDAMYWYRQDPGQGLRLIYYSQIVNDFQKGDIAEGYSVSREKKESFPLTVTSAQKNPTAFYLCASSSRPDSSQPQHFGDGTRLSIL.

Only one count was recorded for this clonotype. One end of the junction is discordant with germline, which a read error may explain. The chain has TRBV20-1 and TRBJ2-5, with 9 positions matching TRBD2. CDR1 and CDR2 (germline): DFQATT, SNEGSKA (reference sequence). This CDR3 is built from 15 residues. CDR3 sequence: CSARLAGTSQETHSF. Written as DNA, the CDR3 is TGCAGTGCTAGGCTAGCGGGAACAAGTCAAGAGACCCACTCCTTC.